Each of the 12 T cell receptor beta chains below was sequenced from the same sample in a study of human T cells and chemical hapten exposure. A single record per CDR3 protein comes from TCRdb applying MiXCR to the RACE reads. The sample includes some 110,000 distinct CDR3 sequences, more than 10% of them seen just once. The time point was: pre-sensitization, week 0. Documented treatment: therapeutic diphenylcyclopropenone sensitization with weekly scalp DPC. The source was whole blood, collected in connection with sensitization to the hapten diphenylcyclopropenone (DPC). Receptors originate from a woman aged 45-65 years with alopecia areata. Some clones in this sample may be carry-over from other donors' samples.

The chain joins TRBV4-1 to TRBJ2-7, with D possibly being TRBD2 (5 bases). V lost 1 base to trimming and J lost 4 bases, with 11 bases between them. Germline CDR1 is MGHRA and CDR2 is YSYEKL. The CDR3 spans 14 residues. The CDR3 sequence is CASSQVREGYEQYF. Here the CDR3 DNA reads TGCGCCAGCAGCCAAGTTCGGGAAGGGTACGAGCAGTACTTC.

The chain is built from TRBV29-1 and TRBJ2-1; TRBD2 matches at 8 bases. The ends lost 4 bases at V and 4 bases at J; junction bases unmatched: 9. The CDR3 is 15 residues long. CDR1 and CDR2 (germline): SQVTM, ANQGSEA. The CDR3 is CSVGGAGGFYNEQFF. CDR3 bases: TGCAGCGTTGGAGGGGCGGGGGGATTTTACAATGAGCAGTTCTTC.

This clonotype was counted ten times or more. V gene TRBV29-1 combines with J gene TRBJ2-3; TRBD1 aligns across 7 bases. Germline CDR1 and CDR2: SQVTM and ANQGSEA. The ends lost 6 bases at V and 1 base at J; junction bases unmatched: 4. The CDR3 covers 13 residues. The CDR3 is CSVGTVGTDTQYF. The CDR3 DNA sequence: TGCAGCGTCGGGACAGTTGGCACAGATACGCAGTATTTT.

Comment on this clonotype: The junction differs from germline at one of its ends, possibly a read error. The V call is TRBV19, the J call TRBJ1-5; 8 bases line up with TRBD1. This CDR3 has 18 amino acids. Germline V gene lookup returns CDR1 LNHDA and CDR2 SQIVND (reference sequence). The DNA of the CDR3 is TGTGCCAGTAGCTCGGACAGGGCGACGATGTATAGCAATCAGCCCCAGCATTTC. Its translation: CASSSDRATMYSNQPQHF.

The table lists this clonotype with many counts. DNA for the CDR3: TGTGCCAGCAGCTCAGAATTGCATTCACCCCTCCACTTT. Translation gives CASSSELHSPLHF. The chain employs TRBV7-2 and TRBJ1-6; D uncertain. From germline, CDR1 is SGHTA and CDR2 FQGNSA. CDR3 size: 13 residues. V gave up 4 bases and J gave up 8 bases, with 9 bases separating them.

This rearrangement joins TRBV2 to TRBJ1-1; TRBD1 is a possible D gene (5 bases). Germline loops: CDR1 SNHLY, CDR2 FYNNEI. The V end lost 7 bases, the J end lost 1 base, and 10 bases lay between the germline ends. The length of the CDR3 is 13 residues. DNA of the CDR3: TGTGCCAGCAAGAAAGGGGAGAACACTGAAGCTTTCTTT. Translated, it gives CASKKGENTEAFF.

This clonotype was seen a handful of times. DNA of the CDR3: TGTGCCAGCTCACCCCAGATGGCAGAAAATGAAAAACTGTTTTTT. Amino acid sequence: CASSPQMAENEKLFF. V gene TRBV18 combines with J gene TRBJ1-4, with D unclear. Per germline, CDR1 KGHSH and CDR2 LQKENI. The CDR3 consists of 15 residues. V dropped 3 bases and J dropped 5 bases, with 13 bases sitting between them.

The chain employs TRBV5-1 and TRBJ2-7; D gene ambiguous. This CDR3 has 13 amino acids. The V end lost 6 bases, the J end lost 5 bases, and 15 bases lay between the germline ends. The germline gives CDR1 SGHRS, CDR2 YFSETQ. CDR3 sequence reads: CASMRQGRNEQYF. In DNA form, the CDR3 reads TGCGCCAGCATGAGACAAGGTAGAAACGAGCAGTACTTC.

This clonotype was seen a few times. The CDR3 bases are TGTGCCAGCAGTATCAGGATACTCTCCTATAATTCACCCCTCCACTTT. It codes for CASSIRILSYNSPLHF. The chain has TRBV12-3 or TRBV12-4 and TRBJ1-6; D is undetermined. Trimming took off 5 bases at V and 0 bases at J, with 11 bases between the two ends. The CDR3 is made up of 16 amino acids.

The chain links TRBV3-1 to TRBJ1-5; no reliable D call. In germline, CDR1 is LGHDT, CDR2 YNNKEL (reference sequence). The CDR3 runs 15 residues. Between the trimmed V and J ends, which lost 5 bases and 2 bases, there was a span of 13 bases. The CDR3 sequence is CASSSTVLGNQPQHF. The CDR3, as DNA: TGTGCCAGCAGCTCGACCGTCCTGGGCAATCAGCCCCAGCATTTT.

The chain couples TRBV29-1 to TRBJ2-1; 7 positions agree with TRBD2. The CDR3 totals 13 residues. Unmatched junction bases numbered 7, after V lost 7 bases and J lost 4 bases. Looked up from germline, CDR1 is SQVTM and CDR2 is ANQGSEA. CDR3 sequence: CSAGTAGYNEQFF. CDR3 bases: TGCAGCGCCGGAACAGCGGGATACAATGAGCAGTTCTTC.

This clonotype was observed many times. Here the CDR3 DNA reads TGTGCCAGCAGCTTGGGACAGGGAGGTCAGCCCCAGCATTTT. Translation gives CASSLGQGGQPQHF. V gene TRBV7-9 combines with J gene TRBJ1-5; 9 bases agree with TRBD1. The CDR3 totals 14 residues. Germline-derived CDR1 and CDR2 are SEHNR and FQNEAQ (reference sequence). J lost 6 bases, V lost 3 bases, and 3 bases had no gene match.